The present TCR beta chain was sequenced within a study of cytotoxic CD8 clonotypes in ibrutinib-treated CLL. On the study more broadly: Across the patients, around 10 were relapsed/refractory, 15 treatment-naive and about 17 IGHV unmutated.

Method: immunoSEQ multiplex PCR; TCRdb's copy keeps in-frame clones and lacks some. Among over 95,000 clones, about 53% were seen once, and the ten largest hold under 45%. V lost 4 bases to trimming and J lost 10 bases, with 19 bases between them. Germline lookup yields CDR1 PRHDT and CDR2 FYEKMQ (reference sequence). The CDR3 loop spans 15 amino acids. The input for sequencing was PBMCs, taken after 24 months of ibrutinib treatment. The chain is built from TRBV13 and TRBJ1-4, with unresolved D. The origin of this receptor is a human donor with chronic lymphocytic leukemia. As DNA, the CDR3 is TGTGCCAGCAGCTCACCAACCTATTCCCATGGAAAACTGTTTTTT. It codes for CASSSPTYSHGKLFF.